A single sample is the source of the 30 T cell receptor beta chains below, sequenced in a study of shared clonotypes between healthy human individuals. Profiled with immunoSEQ multiplex PCR; TCRdb holds only in-frame clones, not every one. The sample lists more than 1 million clones; about 84% were seen once. The sequenced material came from memory CD4+ T cells from PBMCs. Documented subset: CD45RA-negative fraction. Receptors were obtained from a man aged 18 to 30 in good health. Some clones in this sample may be carry-over from other donors' samples.

This clone was found once. Written as DNA, the CDR3 is TGTGCCAGCAGCCCTGGGACCGGAGCGTATAGCAATCAGCCCCAGCATTTT. Its translation is CASSPGTGAYSNQPQHF. J is TRBJ1-5 and V is TRBV11-2; tentative D call: TRBD1 (5 bases). The CDR3 is 17 amino acids. CDR1 is SGHAT and CDR2 is FQNNGV in the germline V gene. Trimming removed 5 bases from V and 0 bases from J, with 17 bases in between.

The rearrangement uses TRBV5-8 and TRBJ1-5, with 7 bases matching TRBD1. V lost 4 bases and J lost 6; bases outside the gene matches: 10. This CDR3 comprises 15 residues. Looked up from germline, CDR1 is SGHTS and CDR2 is YDEGEE. Written as DNA, the CDR3 is TGTGCCAGCAGCGGAGGGGGCTCTCTATTTCAGCCCCAGCATTTT. It is translated as CASSGGGSLFQPQHF. Looking up the rest from reference TRBV5-8 and TRBJ1-5 gives the full variable domain: EAGVTQSPTHLIKTRGQQATLRCSPISGHTSVYWYQQALGLGLQFLLWYDEGEERNRGNFPPRFSGRQFPNYSSELNVNALELEDSALYLCASSGGGSLFQPQHFGDGTRLSIL.

This clone was observed a single time. The rearrangement links TRBV7-3 to TRBJ2-2; 8 nucleotides align to TRBD2. Germline loops: CDR1 SGHTA, CDR2 FQGTGA. The CDR3 runs to 14 residues. After removal of 2 bases from V and 7 bases from J, the junction contained 3 bases not matched to a gene. CDR3 protein: CASSLGLADGELFF. The CDR3 nucleotides are TGTGCCAGCAGCTTAGGACTAGCCGACGGGGAGCTGTTTTTT. The full variable domain, in which reference TRBV7-3 and TRBJ2-2 provide the parts outside the CDR3, is GAGVSQTPSNKVTEKGKYVELRCDPISGHTALYWYRQSLGQGPEFLIYFQGTGAADDSGLPNDRFFAVRPEGSVSTLKIQRTERGDSAVYLCASSLGLADGELFFGEGSRLTVL.

This chain joins TRBV25-1 and TRBJ1-1; D uncertain. This CDR3 has 15 residues. Trimming left V 5 bases short and J 2 bases short, with 15 bases between. Germline V gives CDR1 MGHDK, CDR2 SYGVNS. Here the CDR3 reads CASSPRRGVNTEAFF. CDR3 nucleotides: TGTGCCAGCAGTCCCCGCCGGGGAGTCAACACTGAAGCTTTCTTT.

The V call is TRBV2, the J call TRBJ2-7, with D uncertain. CDR3 length: 14 residues. Per the germline V gene, CDR1 is SNHLY and CDR2 is FYNNEI. The V end was cut by 0 bases, the J end by 4 bases, with 10 bases between. The CDR3 sequence is CASSEALGKYEQYF. CDR3 bases: TGTGCCAGCAGTGAAGCGTTGGGAAAATACGAGCAGTACTTC.

This clone was observed at least ten times. This specimen includes other DNA sequences encoding the same CDR3. The rearrangement joins TRBV11-3 to TRBJ2-7; no firm D call. V was shortened by 3 bases and J by 4 bases, with 10 bases between the two germline ends. CDR1 SGHNT and CDR2 YENEEA come from the germline V gene. This CDR3 spans 13 amino acids. In DNA form, the CDR3 reads TGTGCCAGCAGCTTGGGTCCTCATTACGAGCAGTACTTC. Amino acids: CASSLGPHYEQYF. Variable domain in full (rest from reference TRBV11-3 and TRBJ2-7): EAGVVQSPRYKIIEKKQPVAFWCNPISGHNTLYWYLQNLGQGPELLIRYENEEAVDDSQLPKDRFSAERLKGVDSTLKIQPAELGDSAVYLCASSLGPHYEQYFGPGTRLTVT.

This chain links TRBV28 with TRBJ1-5, with 9 positions matching TRBD1. The J segment lost 5 bases and the V segment lost 6 bases, leaving 8 bases of the junction unmatched. From germline, CDR1 is MDHEN and CDR2 SYDVKM. CDR3 length: 15 residues. The DNA of the CDR3 is TGTGCCAGCAGCCGAGAAGGACAGGGGCATCAGCCCCAGCATTTT. Encoded protein: CASSREGQGHQPQHF.

This chain connects TRBV18 to TRBJ2-2; 8 bases fit TRBD1. Looked up from germline, CDR1 is KGHSH and CDR2 is LQKENI. With 2 bases clipped from V and 5 bases from J, the junction kept 7 bases outside the gene matches. This CDR3 comprises 16 residues. Here the CDR3 reads CASSPMGQEGTGELFF. The DNA for the CDR3 is TGTGCCAGCTCACCAATGGGACAGGAGGGGACCGGGGAGCTGTTTTTT.

Here the CDR3 reads CASSSDVYNEQFF. The CDR3 coding sequence is TGTGCCAGCAGCTCTGACGTTTACAATGAGCAGTTCTTC. The chain employs TRBV5-4 and TRBJ2-1; D is unclear. V was trimmed by 3 bases and J by 4 bases, leaving 8 bases between them. Per germline, CDR1 SGHNT and CDR2 YYREEE (reference sequence). The CDR3 totals 13 residues.

This chain uses TRBV30 with TRBJ1-1; a possible D gene is TRBD1 (6 bases). Trimming shortened V by 8 bases and J by 3 bases, and 10 bases separated the two germline ends. The CDR3 is 11 residues long. The germline gives CDR1 GTSNPN, CDR2 SVGIG (reference sequence). The CDR3 loop reads CAGGRDTEAFF. The CDR3 DNA is TGTGCCGGGGGGCGGGACACTGAAGCTTTCTTT. Drawing the rest from reference TRBV30 and TRBJ1-1, the complete variable domain is SQTIHQWPATLVQPVGSPLSLECTVEGTSNPNLYWYRQAAGRGLQLLFYSVGIGQISSEVPQNLSASRPQDRQFILSSKKLLLSDSGFYLCAGGRDTEAFFGQGTRLTVV.

The chain recombines TRBV19 with TRBJ2-5; 8 bases are shared with TRBD1. CDR3 size: 15 residues. The V gene end was trimmed by 4 bases and the J gene end by 5 bases; junction bases not matched to a gene: 9. CDR1 LNHDA and CDR2 SQIVND come from the germline V gene (reference sequence). The CDR3 nucleotides are TGTGCCAGTAGTAACCAGGGGGCGTTTGGGGAGACCCAGTACTTC. Translation: CASSNQGAFGETQYF.

V is TRBV27 and J is TRBJ2-3; 7 nucleotides match TRBD1. Germline CDR1 and CDR2: MNHEY and SMNVEV (reference sequence). Losses at the gene ends were 4 bases for V and 1 base for J; bases not matched to a gene: 5. The CDR3 contains 15 residues. Written as DNA, the CDR3 is TGTGCCAGCAGTTCACAGGGGTTGGGCACAGATACGCAGTATTTT. It encodes CASSSQGLGTDTQYF.

The gene calls are TRBV4-3 and TRBJ1-3; D remains unclear. CDR3 length: 13 amino acids. Germline CDR1 is LGHNA and CDR2 is YSLEER. Deletions cut 2 bases from V and 4 bases from J, with 6 bases between. The CDR3 bases are TGCGCCAGCAGCCAATCTTGGGGAAACACCATATATTTT. This codes for CASSQSWGNTIYF.

This chain uses TRBV10-3 with TRBJ2-1; maybe TRBD1 (6 bases). CDR1 ENHRY and CDR2 SYGVKD come from the germline V gene. CDR3 length equals 14 residues. Trimming cost V 11 bases and J 6 bases, with 20 bases left between them. This CDR3 reads CALRNGGRTNEQFF. DNA for the CDR3: TGTGCCCTCCGAAATGGGGGCAGGACCAATGAGCAGTTCTTC.

This chain uses TRBV5-1 with TRBJ2-1; D unclear. The V end was cut by 5 bases, the J end by 7 bases, with 10 bases between. The CDR3 sequence is 12 residues long. Germline loops: CDR1 SGHRS, CDR2 YFSETQ. DNA of the CDR3: TGCGCCAGCAGATGGTCTGATAATGAGCAGTTCTTC. It encodes CASRWSDNEQFF.

This chain links TRBV6-1 with TRBJ1-2; 10 bases agree with TRBD1. Germline CDR1 is MNHNS and CDR2 is SASEGT. CDR3 size: 15 residues. V lost 5 bases, J lost 6 bases, and 9 bases stayed unmatched. This chain's CDR3 is CASSPQGQGMNGYTF. In nucleotides, the CDR3 is TGTGCCAGCAGTCCCCAGGGACAGGGGATGAATGGCTACACCTTC.

The chain joins TRBV6-5 to TRBJ1-2; no clear D gene. The CDR3 totals 15 residues. The germline V gene has CDR1 MNHEY and CDR2 SVGAGI. Trimming stripped 0 bases from V and 5 bases from J, with 13 bases between. The CDR3 nucleotides are TGTGCCAGCAGTTACTCTGGGCGAGGGCCTTATGGCTACACCTTC. Amino acid sequence: CASSYSGRGPYGYTF.

The chain carries TRBV10-3 and TRBJ1-2, with D possibly matching TRBD1 (6 bases). Trimming took 11 bases from V and 2 from J, leaving 18 bases between them. The germline gives CDR1 ENHRY, CDR2 SYGVKD. CDR3 length: 14 amino acids. The CDR3 is CAHGAEQGNYGYTF. CDR3 in DNA: TGTGCCCACGGGGCGGAGCAGGGGAACTATGGCTACACCTTC.

The chain couples TRBV7-6 to TRBJ2-7, with D perhaps TRBD1 (7 bases). The CDR3 runs 15 residues. Deletions cut 1 base from V and 2 bases from J, with 12 bases between. CDR1 SGHVS and CDR2 FNYEAQ come from the germline V gene. The CDR3 coding sequence is TGTGCCAGCAGCTTAGAGGCAGGGGGGACCTACGAGCAGTACTTC. This gives the protein CASSLEAGGTYEQYF.

The gene calls are TRBV19 and TRBJ2-2; the D is unclear. Between the trimmed V and J ends, which lost 4 bases and 0 bases, there was a span of 12 bases. Germline CDR1 reads LNHDA; CDR2 reads SQIVND (reference sequence). The CDR3 is 16 amino acids. The CDR3, as DNA: TGTGCCAGTAGTACCCTTTTTCTCGCGAACACCGGGGAGCTGTTTTTT. This sequence encodes CASSTLFLANTGELFF.

CDR3 amino acids: CASSARQMNTEAFF. CDR3 nucleotide sequence: TGTGCCAGCAGCGCTCGACAGATGAACACTGAAGCTTTCTTT. The rearrangement joins TRBV9 to TRBJ1-1; D perhaps matches TRBD1 (5 bases). The V end lost 3 bases, the J end lost 0 bases, and 9 bases lay between the germline ends. There are 14 residues in the CDR3. Germline V lookup: CDR1 SGDLS, CDR2 YYNGEE. Full variable domain (remainder filled in from reference TRBV9 and TRBJ1-1): DSGVTQTPKHLITATGQRVTLRCSPRSGDLSVYWYQQSLDQGLQFLIQYYNGEERAKGNILERFSAQQFPDLHSELNLSSLELGDSALYFCASSARQMNTEAFFGQGTRLTVV.

The genes are TRBV7-8 and TRBJ2-5; perhaps TRBD1 as D (5 bases). V lost 2 bases and J lost 2, with 18 bases in between. This CDR3 is 17 amino acids long. CDR1 and CDR2 (germline): SGHVS, FQNEAQ. The CDR3 nucleotides read TGTGCCAGCAGCTTAATATCCTACAGGAAACAACAAGAGACCCAGTACTTC. Its translation: CASSLISYRKQQETQYF.

As to this clone: A much larger clone is a single base away; this may be a read error. The identical CDR3 is also encoded by other nucleotide sequences in the sample. J is TRBJ1-2 and V is TRBV29-1, with unresolved D. The CDR3 has 13 residues. The V gene lost 4 bases and the J gene lost 0 bases, with 9 bases spanning the gap. The germline CDR1 and CDR2 sequences are SQVTM and ANQGSEA. The CDR3 loop reads CSVAPATNYGYTF. The CDR3 bases are TGCAGCGTTGCACCGGCCACTAACTATGGCTACACCTTC.

The rearrangement joins TRBV5-6 to TRBJ1-4, with 7 bases that match TRBD1. Trimming took 1 base from V and 2 from J; bases not matched to a gene: 2. The CDR3 loop spans 15 amino acids. Germline loops: CDR1 SGHDT, CDR2 YYEEEE. CDR3 DNA sequence: TGTGCCAGCAGCTTGCCAGGGGGGACTAATGAAAAACTGTTTTTT. Translating gives CASSLPGGTNEKLFF.

This clone was detected once. V and J are TRBV21-1 and TRBJ2-7; the table's TRBD2 call for D was not verified on the DNA. TRBV21-1 is described as a pseudogene. CDR3 size: 19 residues. CDR3 bases: TGTGCCAGCAGCAAAAAAGCCGTGGAGAGGTTGGTAGCAAAGTCCCCTCTCTACTTC. The encoded protein is CASSKKAVERLVAKSPLYF.

V gene TRBV10-3 combines with J gene TRBJ1-4, with a weak D call TRBD1 (6 bases). Trimming took 3 bases from V and 3 from J, leaving 14 bases between them. The germline V gene encodes CDR1 ENHRY and CDR2 SYGVKD. The CDR3 is 16 residues long. As DNA, the CDR3 is TGTGCCATCAGTGAAAGGGGGGGGCGATCTAATGAAAAACTGTTTTTT. This sequence encodes CAISERGGRSNEKLFF.

For the CDR3, the DNA is TGCGCCAGCAGCGCCCGACTAGCGGGAGGGCCGCAGAACTCCTACAATGAGCAGTTCTTC. Protein: CASSARLAGGPQNSYNEQFF. The V and J genes are TRBV4-1 and TRBJ2-1; 14 positions match TRBD2. The CDR3 runs 20 residues. J gave up 0 bases and V 5 bases, and 12 bases lay outside the gene matches. Per the germline V gene, CDR1 is MGHRA and CDR2 is YSYEKL.

This chain links TRBV14 with TRBJ1-2, with D hard to call. The germline gives CDR1 SGHDN, CDR2 FVKESK. The CDR3 loop spans 16 amino acids. Trimming left V 0 bases short and J 0 bases short, with 11 bases between. CDR3 nucleotides: TGTGCCAGCAGCCAAGATTTCCGTGGATCTAACTATGGCTACACCTTC. Translating gives CASSQDFRGSNYGYTF.

This chain links TRBV4-1 with TRBJ2-7; 11 bases are shared with TRBD2. Germline loops: CDR1 MGHRA, CDR2 YSYEKL. The trim removed 0 bases at V and 1 base at J, leaving 5 bases unmatched. This CDR3 has 17 residues. The CDR3 nucleotides read TGCGCCAGCAGCCAAGATGGGCGGACTAGCGGGTCCTACGAGCAGTACTTC. Its protein product is CASSQDGRTSGSYEQYF.

The chain links TRBV7-2 to TRBJ2-3; TRBD1 might be the D (7 bases). Trimming removed 1 base at V and 2 bases at J, with 13 bases between. The CDR3 totals 16 residues. CDR1 is SGHTA, CDR2 FQGNSA, per germline. Written as DNA, the CDR3 is TGTGCCAGCAGCTTAGTGGGGGGACAGCTCACAGATACGCAGTATTTT. Protein product: CASSLVGGQLTDTQYF. Supplemented by reference TRBV7-2 and TRBJ2-3, the full variable domain reads GAGVSQSPSNKVTEKGKDVELRCDPISGHTALYWYRQSLGQGLEFLIYFQGNSAPDKSGLPSDRFSAERTGGSVSTLTIQRTQQEDSAVYLCASSLVGGQLTDTQYFGPGTRLTVL.